The 12 T cell receptor beta chains listed next were all sequenced from one sample in a study of Ad26.COV2.S vaccination and SARS-CoV-2 variants. TCRdb's table, derived via immunoSEQ multiplex PCR, lists solely in-frame clones and lacks some. The table lists around 320,000 clones, about 82% of them singletons. Treatment of the sample: 19 received Ad26.COV2.S at low or high dose, single or two shots; several received placebo; per-sample allocation not given. At day 63 after the first vaccine or placebo injection, samples were drawn. The material sequenced was peripheral blood, taken in a trial of Ad26.COV2.S vaccine versus placebo. The origin of the receptors is a person between 18 and 60 years old who received the Ad26.COV2.S COVID-19 vaccine or a placebo.

The chain combines TRBV7-9 with TRBJ2-7; tentatively, D is TRBD1 or TRBD2 (5 bases each). Germline V gene data show CDR1 as SEHNR and CDR2 as FQNEAQ (reference sequence). The CDR3 contains 15 residues. Deletions cut 4 bases from V and 5 bases from J, with 18 bases between. CDR3 in amino acids: CASSSRRGVNHEQYF. The CDR3 coding sequence is TGTGCCAGCAGCTCAAGGAGAGGGGTAAACCACGAGCAGTACTTC.

V is TRBV5-1 and J is TRBJ2-7; possibly TRBD2 for D (5 bases). Trimming left V 0 bases short and J 7 bases short, with 8 bases between. Germline V gene sequence: CDR1 SGHRS, CDR2 YFSETQ. The CDR3 covers 12 residues. The CDR3 spells CASSLATGEQYF. The CDR3 nucleotides read TGCGCCAGCAGCTTGGCTACGGGGGAGCAGTACTTC.

The chain uses TRBV4-1 and TRBJ1-4; TRBD1 is a possible D gene (6 bases). Trimming removed 3 bases at V and 8 bases at J, with 7 bases between. Germline V gene sequence: CDR1 MGHRA, CDR2 YSYEKL. The CDR3 spans 12 residues. As DNA, the CDR3 is TGCGCCAGCAGCCACACAGGGGAAAAACTGTTTTTT. Its translation is CASSHTGEKLFF.

CDR3 coding DNA: TGTGCCACCAGCAGAGATGAGTTGAGGCTAGATACGCAGTATTTT. It is translated as CATSRDELRLDTQYF. This chain connects TRBV15 to TRBJ2-3; D unresolved. Trimming removed 0 bases at V and 5 bases at J, with 12 bases between. CDR3 size: 15 residues. Germline V CDR1 and CDR2: LNHNV, YYDKDF (reference sequence).

This clone is a singleton in its sample. The V gene is TRBV5-4, the J gene TRBJ2-2; TRBD2 aligns across 7 bases. The CDR3 runs 15 residues. CDR1 and CDR2 from the germline V gene are SGHNT and YYREEE (reference sequence). V dropped 2 bases and J dropped 3; count of bases not matched to a gene: 4. The CDR3 nucleotides are TGTGCCAGCAGCTTCGGCGGGGGTTACACCGGGGAGCTGTTTTTT. Translating it yields CASSFGGGYTGELFF.

This sequence joins TRBV30 and TRBJ2-1; TRBD2 is a possible D gene (6 bases). In germline, CDR1 is GTSNPN, CDR2 SVGIG (reference sequence). V shed 3 bases and J shed 0 bases, with 21 bases lying between them. The CDR3 spans 18 residues. This chain's CDR3 is CAWSFQTFGGRSYNEQFF. CDR3 sequence (DNA): TGTGCCTGGAGCTTCCAAACCTTCGGGGGACGCTCCTACAATGAGCAGTTCTTC.

The chain carries TRBV6-5 and TRBJ2-7; 9 bases fit TRBD1. The CDR3 is 15 residues long. Germline CDR1 MNHEY, CDR2 SVGAGI. V was pared by 5 bases and J by 0 bases, with 5 bases of the junction left unmatched. The CDR3 reads CASSRGDRASYEQYF. Here the CDR3 DNA reads TGTGCCAGCAGTCGGGGGGACAGGGCCTCCTACGAGCAGTACTTC.

This chain links TRBV15 with TRBJ2-3, with 8 nucleotides matching TRBD1. Germline CDR1 and CDR2: LNHNV and YYDKDF (reference sequence). The CDR3 contains 16 residues. Germline trimming cut 5 bases from V and 6 bases from J; bases unmatched to any gene: 13. CDR3 amino acids: CATSPLGAGGEDTQYF. The CDR3 DNA reads TGTGCCACCAGCCCACTTGGGGCAGGGGGCGAGGATACGCAGTATTTT.

The V and J genes are TRBV14 and TRBJ1-1, with D unclear. Trimming took off 1 base at V and 0 bases at J, with 3 bases between the two ends. This CDR3 comprises 13 residues. Germline CDR1 is SGHDN and CDR2 is FVKESK. Here the CDR3 DNA reads TGTGCCAGCAGCCAAGGGATGAACACTGAAGCTTTCTTT. Amino acid sequence: CASSQGMNTEAFF.

The rearrangement joins TRBV7-2 to TRBJ1-2, with 7 bases aligning to TRBD1. CDR3 length: 15 amino acids. V gave up 5 bases and J gave up 6 bases; unmatched junction bases: 12. Germline values: CDR1 SGHTA, CDR2 FQGNSA. The CDR3 loop is CASSLVGGQKNGYTF. CDR3 bases: TGTGCCAGCAGCCTAGTCGGGGGACAGAAGAATGGCTACACCTTC.

This clone showed up just once. The chain employs TRBV4-1 and TRBJ1-1; D is uncertain. The germline CDR1 and CDR2 sequences are MGHRA and YSYEKL. The CDR3 has 15 residues. The V gene lost 1 base and the J gene lost 3 bases, with 12 bases spanning the gap. CDR3 amino acids: CASSQAGLRDTEAFF. The CDR3 nucleotides are TGCGCCAGCAGCCAAGCCGGGCTCCGGGACACTGAAGCTTTCTTT.

The CDR3 DNA reads as TGTGCCAGCGGCCGGATGGGGAGCACAGATACGCAGTATTTT. Its translation is CASGRMGSTDTQYF. This chain joins TRBV7-2 and TRBJ2-3, with unresolved D. V was trimmed by 8 bases and J by 0 bases, leaving 12 bases between them. CDR1 SGHTA and CDR2 FQGNSA come from the germline V gene. The CDR3 sequence is 14 residues long.